This TCR beta chain was sequenced during a study of shared T cell receptors in the human thymus. Libraries were prepared by immunoSEQ multiplex PCR; TCRdb keeps only in-frame clonotypes and omits some of them. The sample lists about 380,000 clones, 95% occurring once. Material: thymocytes. The origin of this receptor is a human donor.

CDR3 bases: TGTGCCAGCACCGACAGGGGGCGAGGGGAGACCCAGTACTTC. Protein sequence: CASTDRGRGETQYF. V gene TRBV7-8 combines with J gene TRBJ2-5; 10 positions match TRBD1. Germline CDR1 is SGHVS and CDR2 is FQNEAQ. CDR3 length equals 14 residues. The V segment lost 7 bases and the J segment 5 bases; nucleotides outside the gene matches: 7.